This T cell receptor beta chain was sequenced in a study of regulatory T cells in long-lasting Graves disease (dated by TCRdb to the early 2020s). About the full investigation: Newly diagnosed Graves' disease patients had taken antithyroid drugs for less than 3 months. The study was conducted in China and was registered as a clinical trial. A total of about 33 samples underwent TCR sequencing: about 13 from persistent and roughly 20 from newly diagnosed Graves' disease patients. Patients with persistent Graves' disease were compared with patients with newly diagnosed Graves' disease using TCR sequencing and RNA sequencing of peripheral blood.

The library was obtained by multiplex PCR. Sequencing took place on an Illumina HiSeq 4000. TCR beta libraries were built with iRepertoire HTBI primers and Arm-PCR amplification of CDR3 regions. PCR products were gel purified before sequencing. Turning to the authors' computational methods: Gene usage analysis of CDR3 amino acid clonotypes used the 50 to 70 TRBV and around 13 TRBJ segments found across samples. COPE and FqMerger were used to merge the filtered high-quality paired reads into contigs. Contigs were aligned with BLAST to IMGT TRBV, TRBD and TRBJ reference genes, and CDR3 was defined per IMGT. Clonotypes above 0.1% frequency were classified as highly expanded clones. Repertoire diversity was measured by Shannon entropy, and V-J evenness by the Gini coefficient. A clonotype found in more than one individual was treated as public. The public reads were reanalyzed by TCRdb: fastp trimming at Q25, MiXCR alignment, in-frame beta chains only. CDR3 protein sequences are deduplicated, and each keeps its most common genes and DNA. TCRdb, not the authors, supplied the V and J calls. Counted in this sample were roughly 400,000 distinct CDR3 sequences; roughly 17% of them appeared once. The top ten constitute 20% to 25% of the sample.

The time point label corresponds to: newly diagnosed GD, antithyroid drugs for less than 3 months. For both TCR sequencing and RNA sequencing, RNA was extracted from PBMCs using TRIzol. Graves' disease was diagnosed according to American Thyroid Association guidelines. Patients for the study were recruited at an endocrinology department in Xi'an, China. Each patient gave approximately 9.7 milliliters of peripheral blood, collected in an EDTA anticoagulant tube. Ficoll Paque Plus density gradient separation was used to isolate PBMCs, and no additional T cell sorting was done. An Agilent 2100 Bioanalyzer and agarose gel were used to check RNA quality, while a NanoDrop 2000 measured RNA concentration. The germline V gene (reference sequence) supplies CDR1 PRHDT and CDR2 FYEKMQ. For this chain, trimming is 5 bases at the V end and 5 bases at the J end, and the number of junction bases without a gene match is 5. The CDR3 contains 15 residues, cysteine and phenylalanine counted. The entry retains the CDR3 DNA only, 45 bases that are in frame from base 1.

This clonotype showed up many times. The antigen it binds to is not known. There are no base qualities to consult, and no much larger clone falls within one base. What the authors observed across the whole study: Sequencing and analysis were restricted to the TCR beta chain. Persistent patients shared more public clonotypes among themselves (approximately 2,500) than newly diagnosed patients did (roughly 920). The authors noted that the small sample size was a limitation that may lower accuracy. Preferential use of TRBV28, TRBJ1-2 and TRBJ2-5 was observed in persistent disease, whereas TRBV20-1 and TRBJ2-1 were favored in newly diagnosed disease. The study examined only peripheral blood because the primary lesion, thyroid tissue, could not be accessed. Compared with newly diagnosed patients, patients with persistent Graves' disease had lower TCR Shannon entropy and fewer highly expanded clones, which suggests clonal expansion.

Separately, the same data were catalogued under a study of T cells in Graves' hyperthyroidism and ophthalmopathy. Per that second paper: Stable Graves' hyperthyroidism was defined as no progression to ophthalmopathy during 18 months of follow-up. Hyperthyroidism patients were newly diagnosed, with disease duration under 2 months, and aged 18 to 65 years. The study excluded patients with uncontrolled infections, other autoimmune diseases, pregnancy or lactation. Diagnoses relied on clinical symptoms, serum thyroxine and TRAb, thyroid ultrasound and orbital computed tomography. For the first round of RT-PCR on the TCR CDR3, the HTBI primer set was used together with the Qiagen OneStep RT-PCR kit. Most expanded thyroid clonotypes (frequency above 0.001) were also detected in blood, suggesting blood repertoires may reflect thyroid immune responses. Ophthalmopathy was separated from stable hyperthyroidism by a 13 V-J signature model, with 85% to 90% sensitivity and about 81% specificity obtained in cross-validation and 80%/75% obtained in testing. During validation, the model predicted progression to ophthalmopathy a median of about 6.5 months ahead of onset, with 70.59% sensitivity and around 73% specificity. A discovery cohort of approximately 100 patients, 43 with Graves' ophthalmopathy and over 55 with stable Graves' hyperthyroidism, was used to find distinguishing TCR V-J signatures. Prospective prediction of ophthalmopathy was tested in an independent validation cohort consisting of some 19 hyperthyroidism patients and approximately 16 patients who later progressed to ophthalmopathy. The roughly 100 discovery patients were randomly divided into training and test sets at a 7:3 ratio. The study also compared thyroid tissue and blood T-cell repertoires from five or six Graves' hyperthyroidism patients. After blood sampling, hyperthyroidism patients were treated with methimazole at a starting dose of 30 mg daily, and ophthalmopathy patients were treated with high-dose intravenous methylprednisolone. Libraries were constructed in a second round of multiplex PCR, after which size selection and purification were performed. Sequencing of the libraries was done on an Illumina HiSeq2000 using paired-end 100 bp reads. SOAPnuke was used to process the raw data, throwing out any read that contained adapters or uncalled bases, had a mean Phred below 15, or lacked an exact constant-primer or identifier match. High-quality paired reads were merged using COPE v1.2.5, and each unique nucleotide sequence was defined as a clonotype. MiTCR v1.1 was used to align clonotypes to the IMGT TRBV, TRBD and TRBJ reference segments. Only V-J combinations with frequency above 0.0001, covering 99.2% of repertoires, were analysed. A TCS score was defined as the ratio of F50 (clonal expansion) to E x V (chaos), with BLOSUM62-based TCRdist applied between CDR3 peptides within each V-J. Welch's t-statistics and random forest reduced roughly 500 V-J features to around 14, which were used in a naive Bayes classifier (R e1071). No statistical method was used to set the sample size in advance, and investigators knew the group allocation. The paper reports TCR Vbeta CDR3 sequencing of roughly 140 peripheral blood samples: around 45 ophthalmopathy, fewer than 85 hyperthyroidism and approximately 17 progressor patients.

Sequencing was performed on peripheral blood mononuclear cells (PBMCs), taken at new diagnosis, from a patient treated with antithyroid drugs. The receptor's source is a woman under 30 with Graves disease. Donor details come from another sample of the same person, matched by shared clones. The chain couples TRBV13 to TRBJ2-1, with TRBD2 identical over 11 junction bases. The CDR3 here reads CASSATSGRNNEQFF. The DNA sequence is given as TGTGCCAGCAGCGCTACTAGCGGGAGAAACAATGAGCAGTTCTTC.